This entry lists 25 T cell receptor beta chains sequenced from one sample in a study of blood T cell repertoires in COVID-19. Here immunoSEQ multiplex PCR was the method, and the copy in TCRdb shows in-frame clones only, minus some. The table lists roughly 200,000 clones, about 80% of them singletons. The sample was peripheral blood. The receptors originated from a woman aged 45-65 years with active or convalescent COVID-19.

This clone showed up just a few times. At one boundary the junction diverges from the germline segment, which might be a read error. The chain carries TRBV29-1 and TRBJ1-2, with TRBD1 identical over 8 bases. The germline V gene encodes CDR1 SQVTM and CDR2 ANQGSEA. The CDR3 length is 15 residues. CDR3 in amino acids: CSVEGRSGGASGYTF. The CDR3 DNA reads TGCAGCGTCGAAGGGAGGTCAGGGGGCGCTTCTGGCTACACCTTC.

The chain has TRBV28 and TRBJ1-4; D is undetermined. This CDR3 contains 14 residues. From germline, CDR1 is MDHEN and CDR2 SYDVKM. V gave up 5 bases and J gave up 6 bases, with 13 bases separating them. The CDR3 sequence is CASSPSGRDEKLFF. CDR3 in DNA: TGTGCCAGCAGTCCCTCGGGGAGGGATGAAAAACTGTTTTTT.

In this sample, this clone turned up once. The chain has TRBV27 and TRBJ1-1; 11 positions agree with TRBD1. Trimming cost V 0 bases and J 4 bases; bases outside gene matches: 4. Germline CDR1 and CDR2: MNHEY and SMNVEV (reference sequence). The CDR3 contains 16 residues. The CDR3 sequence is CASSLSGTGGLTEAFF. CDR3 coding DNA: TGTGCCAGCAGTTTATCGGGGACAGGGGGTCTCACTGAAGCTTTCTTT.

This clone was counted ten times or more. The chain links TRBV11-1 to TRBJ1-5, with D hard to call. Between the trimmed V and J ends, which lost 2 bases and 5 bases, there was a span of 7 bases. The CDR3 is 13 residues long. Per the germline V gene, CDR1 is SGHAT and CDR2 is FQDESV (reference sequence). The CDR3 reads CASSLTADQPQHF. The CDR3 DNA reads TGTGCCAGCAGCTTAACAGCTGATCAGCCCCAGCATTTT.

This chain links TRBV11-3 with TRBJ2-3; D not resolved. The CDR3 runs 14 residues. CDR1 and CDR2 (germline): SGHNT, YENEEA. V lost 5 bases and J 0 bases, leaving 9 bases between the germline ends. The DNA of the CDR3 is TGTGCCAGCAGCAAAGCCCCCAGCACAGATACGCAGTATTTT. Translating gives CASSKAPSTDTQYF.

This chain uses TRBV28 with TRBJ2-2, with TRBD2 matching over 7 bases. This CDR3 contains 14 residues. V shed 3 bases, J shed 5 bases, and the junction held 3 bases outside the gene matches. The germline CDR1 and CDR2 sequences are MDHEN and SYDVKM. The CDR3 loop is CASSFQGGTGELFF. The CDR3 bases are TGTGCCAGCAGTTTCCAGGGAGGGACCGGGGAGCTGTTTTTT.

V and J are TRBV3-1 (or the pseudogene TRBV3-2) and TRBJ2-1, with D tentatively TRBD1 (8 bases). CDR1 and CDR2 from the germline V gene are LGHDT and YNNKEL (reference sequence). The ends were cut back, 6 bases at V and 0 bases at J, with 21 bases in the middle. The CDR3 has 18 amino acids. The CDR3, as DNA: TGTGCCAGCAGAAACAGGACAGGGACTATCAGCTCCTACAATGAGCAGTTCTTC. This sequence encodes CASRNRTGTISSYNEQFF.

This clone was seen once. This rearrangement joins TRBV9 to TRBJ1-1, with D possibly TRBD1 on 5 matching bases. Trimming stripped 4 bases from V and 0 bases from J, with 13 bases between. The CDR3 is made up of 15 amino acids. Germline CDR1 is SGDLS and CDR2 is YYNGEE. The CDR3 nucleotides are TGTGCCAGCAGCCCCGGGGGAGAATTGAACACTGAAGCTTTCTTT. Protein product: CASSPGGELNTEAFF.

This clone was seen a few times. J is TRBJ2-1 and V is TRBV18, with 7 bases fitting TRBD1. There are 13 residues in the CDR3. Per the germline V gene, CDR1 is KGHSH and CDR2 is LQKENI. V was pared by 3 bases and J by 8 bases, with 4 bases of the junction left unmatched. In nucleotides, the CDR3 is TGTGCCAGCTCACCGGGACAGCAGGATGAGCAGTTCTTC. It translates to CASSPGQQDEQFF.

In this sample, this clone turned up once. This chain joins TRBV7-3 and TRBJ2-1; 15 nucleotides match TRBD2. The CDR3 is 15 residues long. The J segment lost 9 bases and the V segment lost 2 bases, leaving 2 bases of the junction unmatched. Germline loops: CDR1 SGHTA, CDR2 FQGTGA. CDR3 loop: CASSLRTSGRGEQFF. CDR3 DNA sequence: TGTGCCAGCAGCTTACGGACTAGCGGGAGGGGTGAGCAGTTCTTC.

V gene TRBV6-5 combines with J gene TRBJ2-1; D is unclear. Germline CDR1 is MNHEY and CDR2 is SVGAGI. Between the trimmed V and J ends, which lost 2 bases and 7 bases, there was a span of 9 bases. The CDR3 consists of 13 residues. CDR3 region: CASSYPPRNEQFF. CDR3 sequence (DNA): TGTGCCAGCAGTTACCCCCCTAGGAATGAGCAGTTCTTC.

The CDR3 DNA reads TGCAGCGTCGGAACAGGGTACAACGAGCAGTACTTC. This sequence encodes CSVGTGYNEQYF. V usage is TRBV29-1 and J usage is TRBJ2-7; possibly TRBD1 for D (6 bases). The V gene's germline CDR1 is SQVTM and CDR2 ANQGSEA. This CDR3 spans 12 amino acids. Trimming cost V 6 bases and J 5 bases, with 14 bases left between them.

The chain carries TRBV2 and TRBJ2-3, with D maybe TRBD1 (7 bases). CDR3 length: 14 amino acids. Trimming removed 1 base at V and 6 bases at J, with 11 bases between. Germline V CDR1 and CDR2: SNHLY, FYNNEI. The DNA of the CDR3 is TGTGCCAGCAGTGAAGACAGGGGAGGTGATACGCAGTATTTT. It encodes CASSEDRGGDTQYF.

The chain uses TRBV2 and TRBJ2-3, with 7 bases identical to TRBD2. J was trimmed by 3 bases and V by 4 bases; bases with no gene match: 4. Germline V gives CDR1 SNHLY, CDR2 FYNNEI. This CDR3 region has 14 residues. The CDR3 sequence: CASSVAGDTDTQYF. CDR3 DNA sequence: TGTGCCAGCAGTGTTGCGGGGGATACAGATACGCAGTATTTT.

The rearrangement uses TRBV6-1 and TRBJ1-1; TRBD1 aligns across 7 bases. In germline, CDR1 is MNHNS, CDR2 SASEGT. The CDR3 is 16 amino acids. Losses at the gene ends were 4 bases for V and 1 base for J; bases not matched to a gene: 9. In DNA, the CDR3 is TGTGCCAGCAGTGGACGACAGGGCTTCGGGAACACTGAAGCTTTCTTT. Translation gives CASSGRQGFGNTEAFF.

V usage is TRBV19 and J usage is TRBJ1-1; 8 bases fit TRBD1. The V segment lost 7 bases and the J segment 6 bases; nucleotides outside the gene matches: 13. This CDR3 comprises 15 residues. Germline V CDR1 and CDR2: LNHDA, SQIVND (reference sequence). The CDR3 DNA sequence: TGTGCCAGTAAGAGCTCAGGGGGCCAAGACTCTGAAGCTTTCTTT. This codes for CASKSSGGQDSEAFF.

The chain has TRBV5-4 and TRBJ1-1; 7 nucleotides agree with TRBD1. This CDR3 comprises 15 residues. In germline, CDR1 is SGHNT, CDR2 YYREEE (reference sequence). After removal of 0 bases from V and 0 bases from J, the junction contained 2 bases not matched to a gene. CDR3 amino acids: CASSLDRGMNTEAFF. DNA for the CDR3: TGTGCCAGCAGCTTGGACAGGGGAATGAACACTGAAGCTTTCTTT.

The V call is TRBV5-1, the J call TRBJ1-1; a possible D gene is TRBD1 (5 bases). The CDR3 covers 13 residues. Germline assignment: CDR1 SGHRS and CDR2 YFSETQ. Trimming cost V 5 bases and J 1 base, with 9 bases left between them. Here the CDR3 DNA reads TGCGCCAGCAGACAAGGGGCGAACACTGAAGCTTTCTTT. This encodes CASRQGANTEAFF.

V usage is TRBV27 and J usage is TRBJ1-6; 8 bases agree with TRBD1. After removal of 4 bases from V and 7 bases from J, the junction contained 12 bases not matched to a gene. Germline-derived CDR1 and CDR2 are MNHEY and SMNVEV (reference sequence). This CDR3 region has 17 residues. CDR3 nucleotide sequence: TGTGCCAGCAGTTCACGACAGGGGCCGGGTAGGAATTCACCCCTCCACTTT. This gives the protein CASSSRQGPGRNSPLHF.

The chain couples TRBV28 to TRBJ1-1; 8 bases line up with TRBD1. This CDR3 has 17 residues. Germline CDR1 is MDHEN and CDR2 is SYDVKM. V lost 2 bases to trimming and J lost 0 bases; unmatched junction nucleotides: 8. CDR3 nucleotides: TGTGCCAGCAGTTTACTCGGGCGGACAGGGATGAACACTGAAGCTTTCTTT. Translation: CASSLLGRTGMNTEAFF.

The chain joins TRBV6-6 to TRBJ2-7; a possible D gene is TRBD2 (7 bases). With 6 bases removed from V and 3 bases from J, the gap between germline ends came to 15 bases. The V gene's germline CDR1 is MNHNY and CDR2 SVGAGI (reference sequence). The CDR3 is 14 amino acids. The CDR3 DNA reads as TGTGCCAGCAGCGAAGGGGGGGGCTTCTACGAGCAGTACTTC. The encoded protein is CASSEGGGFYEQYF.

This rearrangement joins TRBV19 to TRBJ2-2; D perhaps matches TRBD2 (5 bases). This CDR3 contains 15 residues. Trimming cost V 3 bases and J 7 bases, with 15 bases left between them. Germline V lookup: CDR1 LNHDA, CDR2 SQIVND (reference sequence). The CDR3 reads CASSIWQEAGGELFF. Here the CDR3 DNA reads TGTGCCAGTAGTATTTGGCAGGAGGCAGGCGGGGAGCTGTTTTTT.

The chain recombines TRBV7-3 with TRBJ1-2; 8 bases map to TRBD1. CDR1 and CDR2 (germline): SGHTA, FQGTGA. Trimming took 2 bases from V and 4 from J; bases not matched to a gene: 0. The length of the CDR3 is 13 residues. The CDR3 loop reads CASSLDRGYGYTF. CDR3 DNA: TGTGCCAGCAGCTTAGACAGGGGCTATGGCTACACCTTC.

This clone turned up a few times. The V call is TRBV25-1, the J call TRBJ2-7; maybe TRBD2 (5 bases). V was clipped by 1 base and J by 5 bases, with 12 bases between them. Germline CDR1 MGHDK, CDR2 SYGVNS. The CDR3 spans 14 residues. The CDR3 loop reads CASSEWEFSDEQYF. The CDR3 DNA follows: TGTGCCAGCAGTGAATGGGAGTTTTCGGACGAGCAGTACTTC.

This chain connects TRBV5-1 to TRBJ2-3; 8 nucleotides align to TRBD1. There are 16 residues in the CDR3. Germline V lookup: CDR1 SGHRS, CDR2 YFSETQ. V was pared by 4 bases and J by 5 bases, with 12 bases of the junction left unmatched. CDR3: CASSLGLAGGKDTQYF. The DNA for the CDR3 is TGCGCCAGCAGCCTGGGCTTGGCAGGGGGCAAAGATACGCAGTATTTT.